The 10 T cell receptor beta chains reported below all come from one sample, sequenced in a study of cytomegalovirus exposure and HLA in healthy donors. Both 60 Vbeta primers and 13 Jbeta primers went into the PCR. Measured with immunoSEQ multiplex PCR; TCRdb has only the in-frame clones, and not every one. This table has approximately 74,000 clones, roughly 80% appearing once. The source material was PBMCs. The receptors were gathered from a woman aged 40 to 50 in good health and CMV-seronegative.

The genes are TRBV10-1 and TRBJ1-1; 8 positions agree with TRBD1. The V segment lost 2 bases and the J segment 4 bases; nucleotides outside the gene matches: 3. Germline V gives CDR1 WNHNN, CDR2 SYGVQD (reference sequence). The CDR3 is 14 amino acids. The CDR3 spells CASSEGQGSTEAFF. The CDR3 nucleotides read TGCGCCAGCAGTGAGGGACAGGGAAGCACTGAAGCTTTCTTT.

The chain recombines TRBV28 with TRBJ2-1; TRBD2 aligns across 10 bases. This CDR3 contains 14 residues. Germline trimming cut 6 bases from V and 2 bases from J; bases unmatched to any gene: 1. Germline loops: CDR1 MDHEN, CDR2 SYDVKM. The CDR3 DNA is TGTGCCAGCAGAACTAGCGGGACCTACAATGAGCAGTTCTTC. This codes for CASRTSGTYNEQFF. Drawing the rest from reference TRBV28 and TRBJ2-1, the complete variable domain is DVKVTQSSRYLVKRTGEKVFLECVQDMDHENMFWYRQDPGLGLRLIYFSYDVKMKEKGDIPEGYSVSREKKERFSLILESASTNQTSMYLCASRTSGTYNEQFFGPGTRLTVL.

The rearrangement joins TRBV4-1 to TRBJ1-3, with D unclear. CDR3 length equals 16 residues. Germline V gives CDR1 MGHRA, CDR2 YSYEKL. The germline V and J ends were trimmed by 2 bases and 4 bases, with 15 bases remaining between them. CDR3 protein: CASSQPAGSSGNTIYF. DNA of the CDR3: TGCGCCAGCAGCCAACCAGCGGGGAGTTCAGGAAACACCATATATTTT.

The V gene is TRBV2, the J gene TRBJ2-1; 7 nucleotides line up with TRBD2. V dropped 5 bases and J dropped 5; count of bases not matched to a gene: 6. This CDR3 contains 14 residues. Germline assignment: CDR1 SNHLY and CDR2 FYNNEI. The CDR3 DNA is TGTGCCAGCAGTTACTCCCTAGCGGACAATGAGCAGTTCTTC. Protein: CASSYSLADNEQFF.

This chain uses TRBV6-6 with TRBJ1-3; the D gene is possibly TRBD1 (5 bases). Trimming removed 10 bases from V and 3 bases from J, with 22 bases in between. Germline V gene lookup returns CDR1 MNHNY and CDR2 SVGAGI (reference sequence). This CDR3 is 16 amino acids long. CDR3 nucleotides: TGTGCCACCTTGTCAGGGAGGGCAGAATTTGGAAACACCATATATTTT. Amino acids: CATLSGRAEFGNTIYF.

V usage is TRBV28 and J usage is TRBJ1-2; weak D call: TRBD1 (6 bases). The CDR3 is made up of 16 amino acids. CDR1 is MDHEN and CDR2 is SYDVKM in the germline V gene. Trimming removed 6 bases at V and 1 base at J, with 18 bases between. In nucleotides, the CDR3 is TGTGCCAGCAGCCAATCTCCGGGACATCATAACTATGGCTACACCTTC. Its translation is CASSQSPGHHNYGYTF.

The chain has TRBV9 and TRBJ2-1; D perhaps matches TRBD2 (5 bases). The V gene lost 4 bases and the J gene lost 10 bases, with 15 bases spanning the gap. Germline lookup yields CDR1 SGDLS and CDR2 YYNGEE. The CDR3 sequence is 13 residues long. The CDR3 here is CASSPPGSGEQFF. The CDR3 DNA is TGTGCCAGCAGCCCCCCGGGGAGTGGGGAGCAGTTCTTC.

This clone was seen only a few times. The rearrangement joins TRBV2 to TRBJ1-5; D remains unclear. This CDR3 is built from 14 residues. Trimming cost V 5 bases and J 4 bases, with 12 bases left between them. Germline V gene sequence: CDR1 SNHLY, CDR2 FYNNEI. The CDR3 DNA sequence: TGTGCCAGCAGTCGGTTGGTCCCAAATCAGCCCCAGCATTTT. Translation: CASSRLVPNQPQHF. The full variable domain, rest sourced from reference TRBV2 and TRBJ1-5, is EPEVTQTPSHQVTQMGQEVILRCVPISNHLYFYWYRQILGQKVEFLVSFYNNEISEKSEIFDDQFSVERPDGSNFTLKIRSTKLEDSAMYFCASSRLVPNQPQHFGDGTRLSIL.

The chain couples TRBV4-2 to TRBJ2-7, with TRBD2 matching over 9 bases. The germline V gene has CDR1 LGHNA and CDR2 YNFKEQ. V gave up 1 base and J gave up 7 bases; unmatched junction bases: 17. This CDR3 has 18 amino acids. CDR3 bases: TGTGCCAGCAGCCAAGGGGGGGCTAGCGGGACCATCCTCCAAGAGCAGTACTTC. It is translated as CASSQGGASGTILQEQYF.

The V and J genes are TRBV30 and TRBJ2-3, with a possible D match to TRBD2 (5 bases). CDR3 length: 12 residues. Trimming cost V 2 bases and J 7 bases, with 10 bases left between them. Germline lookup yields CDR1 GTSNPN and CDR2 SVGIG (reference sequence). The CDR3 reads CAWSTTGNTQYF. In DNA, the CDR3 is TGTGCCTGGAGTACGACGGGGAATACGCAGTATTTT.